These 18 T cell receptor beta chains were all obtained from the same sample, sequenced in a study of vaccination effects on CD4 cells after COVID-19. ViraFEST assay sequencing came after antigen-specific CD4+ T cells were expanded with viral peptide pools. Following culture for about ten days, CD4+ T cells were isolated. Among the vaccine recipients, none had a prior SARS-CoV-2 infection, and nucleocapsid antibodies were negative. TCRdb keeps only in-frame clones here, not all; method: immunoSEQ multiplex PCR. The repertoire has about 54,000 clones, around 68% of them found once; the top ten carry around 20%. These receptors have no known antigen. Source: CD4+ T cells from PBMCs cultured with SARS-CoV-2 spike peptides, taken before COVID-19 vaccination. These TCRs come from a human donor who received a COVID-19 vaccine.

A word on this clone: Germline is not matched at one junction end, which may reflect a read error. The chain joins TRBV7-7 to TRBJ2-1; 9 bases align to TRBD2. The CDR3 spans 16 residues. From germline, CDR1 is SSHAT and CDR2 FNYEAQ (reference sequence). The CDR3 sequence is CASSLALAGGPNEQFF. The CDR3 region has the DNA TGTGCTAGCAGCTTAGCACTCGCGGGGGGGCCCAATGAGCAGTTCTTC.

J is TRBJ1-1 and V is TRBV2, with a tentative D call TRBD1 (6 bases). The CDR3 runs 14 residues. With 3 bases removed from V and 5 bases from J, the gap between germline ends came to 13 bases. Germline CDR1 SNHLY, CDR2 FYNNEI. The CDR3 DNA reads TGTGCCAGCAGTGACGCGGGGGCGAGGACTGAAGCTTTCTTT. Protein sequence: CASSDAGARTEAFF.

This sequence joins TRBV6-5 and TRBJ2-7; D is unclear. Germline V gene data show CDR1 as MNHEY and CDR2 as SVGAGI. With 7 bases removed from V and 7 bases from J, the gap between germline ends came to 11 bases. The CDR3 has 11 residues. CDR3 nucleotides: TGTGCCAGCATGGTGCAGTCGGAGCAGTACTTC. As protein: CASMVQSEQYF.

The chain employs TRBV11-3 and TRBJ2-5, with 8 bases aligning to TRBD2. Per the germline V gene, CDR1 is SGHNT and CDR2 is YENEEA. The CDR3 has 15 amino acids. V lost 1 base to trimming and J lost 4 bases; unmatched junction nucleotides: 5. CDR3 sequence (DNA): TGTGCCAGCAGCTTAGGAGACGGGGGGGGAGAGACCCAGTACTTC. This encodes CASSLGDGGGETQYF.

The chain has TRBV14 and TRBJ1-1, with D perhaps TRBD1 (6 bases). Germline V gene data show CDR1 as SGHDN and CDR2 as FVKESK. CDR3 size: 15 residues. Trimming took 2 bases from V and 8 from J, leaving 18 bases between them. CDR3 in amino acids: CASSQTVWLGAEAFF. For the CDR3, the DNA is TGTGCCAGCAGCCAAACTGTATGGCTGGGGGCGGAAGCTTTCTTT.

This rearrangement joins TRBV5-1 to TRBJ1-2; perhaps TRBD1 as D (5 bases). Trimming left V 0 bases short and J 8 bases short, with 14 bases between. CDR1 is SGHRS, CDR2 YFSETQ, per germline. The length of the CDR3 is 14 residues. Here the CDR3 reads CASSLAQVKGGYTF. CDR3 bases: TGCGCCAGCAGCTTGGCACAGGTAAAGGGCGGCTACACCTTC.

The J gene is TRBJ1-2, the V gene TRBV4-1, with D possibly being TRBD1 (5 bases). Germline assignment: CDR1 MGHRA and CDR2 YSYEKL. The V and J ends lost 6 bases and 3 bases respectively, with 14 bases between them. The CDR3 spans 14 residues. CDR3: CASRAPGRDYGYTF. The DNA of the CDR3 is TGCGCCAGCAGGGCCCCAGGGAGGGACTATGGCTACACCTTC.

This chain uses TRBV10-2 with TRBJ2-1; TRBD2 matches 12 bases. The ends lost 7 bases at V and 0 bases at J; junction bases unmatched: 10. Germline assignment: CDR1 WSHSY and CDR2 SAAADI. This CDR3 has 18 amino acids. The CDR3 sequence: CASTPRLAGGPSYNEQFF. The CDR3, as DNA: TGCGCCAGCACCCCCCGGCTAGCGGGGGGGCCCTCCTACAATGAGCAGTTCTTC.

The CDR3 nucleotides read TGTGCCAGCAGTCCCCAAGGACTAGCGTACTCCTACGAGCAGTACTTC. Protein product: CASSPQGLAYSYEQYF. J is TRBJ2-7 and V is TRBV27; TRBD2 matches at 9 bases. This CDR3 is built from 16 residues. J gave up 0 bases and V 5 bases, and 8 bases lay outside the gene matches. Germline V gene lookup returns CDR1 MNHEY and CDR2 SMNVEV (reference sequence).

Here the CDR3 DNA reads TGTGCCAGCAGTTTGCCCGGGAGTAGGGAGACCCAGTACTTC. Protein: CASSLPGSRETQYF. The rearrangement links TRBV28 to TRBJ2-5; tentatively, D is TRBD2 (6 bases). The germline V and J ends were trimmed by 3 bases and 5 bases, with 13 bases remaining between them. The CDR3 covers 14 residues. Germline V lookup: CDR1 MDHEN, CDR2 SYDVKM.

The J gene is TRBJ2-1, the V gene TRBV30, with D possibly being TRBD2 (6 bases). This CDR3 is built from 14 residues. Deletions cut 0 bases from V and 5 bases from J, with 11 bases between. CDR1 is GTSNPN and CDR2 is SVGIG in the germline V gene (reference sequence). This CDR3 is CAWSVGGTHNEQFF. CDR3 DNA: TGTGCCTGGAGTGTGGGGGGAACCCACAATGAGCAGTTCTTC.

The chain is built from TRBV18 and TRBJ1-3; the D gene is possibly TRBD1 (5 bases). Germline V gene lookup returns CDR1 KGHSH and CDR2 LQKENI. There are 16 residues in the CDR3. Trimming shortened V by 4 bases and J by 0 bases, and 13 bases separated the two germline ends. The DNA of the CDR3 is TGTGCCAGCTCACGAGCTGACAGTGCCTCTGGAAACACCATATATTTT. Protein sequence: CASSRADSASGNTIYF. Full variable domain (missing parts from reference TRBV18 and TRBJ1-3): NAGVMQNPRHLVRRRGQEARLRCSPMKGHSHVYWYRQLPEEGLKFMVYLQKENIIDESGMPKERFSAEFPKEGPSILRIQQVVRGDSAAYFCASSRADSASGNTIYFGEGSWLTVV.

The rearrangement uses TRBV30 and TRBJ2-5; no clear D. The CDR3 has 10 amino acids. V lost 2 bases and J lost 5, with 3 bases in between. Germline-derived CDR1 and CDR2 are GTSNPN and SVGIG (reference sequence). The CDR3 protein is CAWSRETQYF. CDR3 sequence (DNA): TGTGCCTGGAGTCGGGAGACCCAGTACTTC. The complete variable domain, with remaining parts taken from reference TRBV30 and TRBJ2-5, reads SQTIHQWPATLVQPVGSPLSLECTVEGTSNPNLYWYRQAAGRGLQLLFYSVGIGQISSEVPQNLSASRPQDRQFILSSKKLLLSDSGFYLCAWSRETQYFGPGTRLLVL.

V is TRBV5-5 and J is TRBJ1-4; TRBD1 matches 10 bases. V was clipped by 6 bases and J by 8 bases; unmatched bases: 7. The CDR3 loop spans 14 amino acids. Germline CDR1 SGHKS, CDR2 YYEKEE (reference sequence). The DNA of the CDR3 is TGTGCCAGCACCGTAGGGACAGGGGAGGAAAAACTGTTTTTT. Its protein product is CASTVGTGEEKLFF.

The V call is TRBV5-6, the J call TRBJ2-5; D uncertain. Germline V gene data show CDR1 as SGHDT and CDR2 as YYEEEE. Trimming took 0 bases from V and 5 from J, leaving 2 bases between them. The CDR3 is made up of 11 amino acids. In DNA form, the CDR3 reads TGTGCCAGCAGCTTGGCGGAGACCCAGTACTTC. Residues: CASSLAETQYF.

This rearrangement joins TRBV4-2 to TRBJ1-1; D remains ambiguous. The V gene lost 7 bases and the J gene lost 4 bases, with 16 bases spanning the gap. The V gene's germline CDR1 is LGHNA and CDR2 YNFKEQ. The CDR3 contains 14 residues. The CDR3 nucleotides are TGTGCCAGCATACGTGGGAGCAAACCCACTGAAGCTTTCTTT. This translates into CASIRGSKPTEAFF.

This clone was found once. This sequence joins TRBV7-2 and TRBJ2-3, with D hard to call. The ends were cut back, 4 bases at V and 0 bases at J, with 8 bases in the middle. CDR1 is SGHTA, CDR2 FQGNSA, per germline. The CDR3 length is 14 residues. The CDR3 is CASSYLGSTDTQYF. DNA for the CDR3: TGTGCCAGCAGCTACCTGGGGAGCACAGATACGCAGTATTTT.

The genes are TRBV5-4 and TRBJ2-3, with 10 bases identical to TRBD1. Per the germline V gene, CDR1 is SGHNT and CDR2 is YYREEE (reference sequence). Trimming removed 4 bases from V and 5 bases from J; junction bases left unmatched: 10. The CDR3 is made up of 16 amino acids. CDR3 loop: CASSPGPGQGLDTQYF. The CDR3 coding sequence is TGTGCCAGCAGCCCGGGACCGGGACAGGGGTTAGATACGCAGTATTTT.